This TCR beta chain was captured in a study of T cells in Graves' hyperthyroidism and ophthalmopathy. Amplification yielded TCR beta CDR3 regions, with RNA transcripts as the source. TCR CDR3 regions were first amplified by RT-PCR with HTBI primers. TCRdb called the multiplex PCR reads again in MiXCR, with one record for every CDR3 protein. The table records around 450,000 distinct CDR3 sequences, approximately 14% of them present only once. Notes on the study in general: The model foresaw ophthalmopathy a median around 6.8 months prior to onset.

This clonotype has a count of ten or more. Its matching antigen is unknown. The sequence derives from a woman younger than 35 with Graves' hyperthyroidism. The sequenced material came from blood.

CDR3 sequence (DNA): TGTGCCAGCAGCCTTGGCGGCGGGACCTACGAGCAGTACTTC. Protein product: CASSLGGGTYEQYF. The chain has TRBV9 and TRBJ2-7; maybe TRBD2 (6 bases). The CDR3 is 14 amino acids. V lost 4 bases and J lost 2, with 13 bases in between. The germline CDR1 and CDR2 sequences are SGDLS and YYNGEE.